This TCR beta chain was retrieved from a study of response to subunit inactivated influenza vaccine. Regarding the study as a whole: Authors suggested each seasonal flu vaccination may recruit only limited numbers of new T cells.

Comments on this clonotype: Its antigen is still unknown.

A single record per CDR3 protein comes from TCRdb applying MiXCR to the RT-PCR reads. The sample yields about 530,000 distinct CDR3 sequences, 13% seen once. Germline-derived CDR1 and CDR2 are KGHDR and SFDVKD. The CDR3 sequence is 17 residues long. Between the trimmed V and J ends, which lost 6 bases and 5 bases, there was a span of 22 bases. This TCR came from a man aged 50 to 59 who received an inactivated influenza vaccine. The chain couples TRBV24-1 to TRBJ2-1; possibly TRBD2 for D (5 bases). The sample here was PBMCs from blood, taken more than 35 days after vaccination. CDR3 in DNA: TGTGCCACCAGTCCCTCCCCGCAGGTGTGGGGAGACAATGAGCAGTTCTTC. The encoded protein is CATSPSPQVWGDNEQFF.